The T cell receptor beta chain under discussion was sequenced for a study of T cells after yellow fever vaccination. The authors made TCR cDNA by 5'RACE template switching, adding a universal primer site and UMIs. TCRdb independently ran MiXCR on the 5' RACE reads; one entry per CDR3 protein. The data show around 310,000 distinct CDR3 sequences, around 4.5% seen once. Trimming shortened V by 3 bases and J by 6 bases, and 9 bases separated the two germline ends. CDR3 size: 12 residues. The V gene's germline CDR1 is KGHSH and CDR2 LQKENI. Details on this clonotype: Its antigen is as yet unknown.

General observations from the study: Abundant bulk-derived clonotypes could contaminate FACS-sorted repertoires. It was a small share of clonotypes that appeared in both CD4 and CD8 compartments. Reappearance after the booster was observed for most primary-vaccination clones (96% CD4, just over 85% CD8).

This TCR derives from a man aged 18 to 29 who received the YFV17D yellow fever vaccine. The genes are TRBV18 and TRBJ2-7; D is undetermined. The input for sequencing was PBMCs, taken 15 days after the yellow fever booster vaccination. CDR3 loop: CASSPTSAEQYF. The DNA for the CDR3 is TGTGCCAGCTCACCCACAAGCGCCGAGCAGTACTTC.